This is a list of T cell receptor beta chains from one sample in a study of T-cell memory formation after mild COVID-19. TCRdb reprocessed the 5' RACE reads via MiXCR and lists one record per CDR3 protein. This table holds 500,000 to 550,000 distinct CDR3 sequences, around 20% found once. Sequenced sample: PBMCs or a T cell subset sorted from them (not recorded which). Source of these receptors: an adult woman who had mild COVID-19 (a few samples of this study predate the infection). Cell type and time point are not known. CDR3s include the opening cysteine and the closing phenylalanine or tryptophan. The D gene is left open where the match is weak. Size is stated for part of the rows, as once, few or many counts, or as a class when the clone is expanded.

D: NA
J: TRBJ1-2
size: NA
V: TRBV7-2
DNA: TGTGCCAGCAGCTTAGGAGGACAGAAATATGGCTACACCTTC
CDR3: CASSLGGQKYGYTF

D: TRBD2
J: TRBJ2-7
size: NA
V: TRBV20-1
DNA: TGCAGTGCTGATCTAGCGGGGACCACCTACGAGCAGTACTTC
CDR3: CSADLAGTTYEQYF

D: TRBD1
J: TRBJ1-5
size: NA
V: TRBV24-1
DNA: TGTGCCACCAGTGAAGGACAGGGAGAGGTAAATCAGCCCCAGCATTTT
CDR3: CATSEGQGEVNQPQHF

D: NA
J: TRBJ2-5
size: few
V: TRBV20-1
DNA: TGCAGTGCTAGGGGGTCGCTAGAGACCCAGTACTTC
CDR3: CSARGSLETQYF

D: TRBD1
J: TRBJ2-7
size: many
V: TRBV20-1
DNA: TGCAGTGCGGACAGGGGGGTCTACGAGCAGTACTTC
CDR3: CSADRGVYEQYF

D: NA
J: TRBJ2-4
size: NA
V: TRBV18
DNA: TGTGCCAGCTCACCAGACGGAAACATTCAGTACTTC
CDR3: CASSPDGNIQYF

D: TRBD2
J: TRBJ2-3
size: few
V: TRBV7-6
DNA: TGTGCCAGCAGCTTAGGGATAGCGGGAGGTCTCACAGATACGCAGTATTTT
CDR3: CASSLGIAGGLTDTQYF

D: NA
J: TRBJ2-5
size: NA
V: TRBV12-3/TRBV12-4
DNA: TGTGCCAGCAGTTTTGGCAGGGGATTCATGCACGAGACCCAGTACTTC
CDR3: CASSFGRGFMHETQYF

D: NA
J: TRBJ2-5
size: few
V: TRBV24-1
DNA: TGTGCCACCAGTGAGCCTAAACAGGGAAGCGAGACCCAGTACTTC
CDR3: CATSEPKQGSETQYF

D: TRBD2
J: TRBJ2-3
size: few
V: TRBV24-1
DNA: TGTGCCACCAGTGAGACCGGGACTAGCGGGCCAGATACGCAGTATTTT
CDR3: CATSETGTSGPDTQYF

D: NA
J: TRBJ2-7
size: NA
V: TRBV6-5
DNA: TGTGCCAGCAGCGGCGGGTCAGGCTACGAGCAGTACTTC
CDR3: CASSGGSGYEQYF

D: TRBD1
J: TRBJ1-1
size: few
V: TRBV11-3
DNA: TGTGCCAGCAGCTTAGATTACAGGGGGAACACTGAAGCTTTCTTT
CDR3: CASSLDYRGNTEAFF

D: TRBD2
J: TRBJ2-3
size: NA
V: TRBV12-3/TRBV12-4
DNA: TGTGCCAGCAGTCCCCCTAGCGGGAGGTTTACTACAGATACGCAGTATTTT
CDR3: CASSPPSGRFTTDTQYF

D: NA
J: TRBJ1-1
size: once
V: TRBV5-6
DNA: TGTGCCAGCAGCTTGGTTTTGTGGCCTGAAGCTTTCTTT
CDR3: CASSLVLWPEAFF

D: TRBD2
J: TRBJ2-1
size: NA
V: TRBV18
DNA: TGTGCCGGACGACTAGCGGGAGCCAATGAGCAGTTCTTC
CDR3: CAGRLAGANEQFF

D: TRBD2
J: TRBJ2-7
size: few
V: TRBV4-2
DNA: TGTGCCAGCAGCCACGGGACTAGCGGGGAAGTCGAGCAGTACTTC
CDR3: CASSHGTSGEVEQYF

D: TRBD2
J: TRBJ2-2
size: few
V: TRBV12-3/TRBV12-4
DNA: TGTGCCGGAACACCGGGAGGGGGCACCGGGGAGCTGTTTTTT
CDR3: CAGTPGGGTGELFF

D: TRBD1
J: TRBJ1-5
size: few
V: TRBV12-3/TRBV12-4
DNA: TGTGCCAGCAGCCGGGACAGGTCCCAGCATTTT
CDR3: CASSRDRSQHF

D: TRBD2
J: TRBJ2-3
size: many
V: TRBV5-1
DNA: TGCGCCAGCAGCTCGACGGTGACTAGCGGGAGATTGGATACGCAGTATTTT
CDR3: CASSSTVTSGRLDTQYF

D: NA
J: TRBJ1-1
size: NA
V: TRBV12-3/TRBV12-4
DNA: TGTGCCAGCAGTTCTTCTGGGGGATCTAATCGAGCTTTCTTT
CDR3: CASSSSGGSNRAFF

D: NA
J: TRBJ1-4
size: NA
V: TRBV12-3/TRBV12-4
DNA: TGTGCCAGCAGTTGGGGAATGGGGGATGAAAAACTGTTTTTT
CDR3: CASSWGMGDEKLFF

D: NA
J: TRBJ1-4
size: few
V: TRBV12-3/TRBV12-4
DNA: TGTGCCAGCAGTAGCGGGGTGAAACTGTTTTTT
CDR3: CASSSGVKLFF

D: NA
J: TRBJ2-6
size: few
V: TRBV7-2
DNA: TGTGCCAGCACCAAGTGGGGGGCCAACGTCCTGACTTTC
CDR3: CASTKWGANVLTF

D: NA
J: TRBJ1-2
size: few
V: TRBV20-1
DNA: TGCAGTGCTAGAGACCCGCAGGAGAGCTATGGCTACACCTTC
CDR3: CSARDPQESYGYTF

D: NA
J: TRBJ2-2
size: many
V: TRBV5-1
DNA: TGCGCCAGCAGCTTAGAACAGGTCACCTTCACCGGGGAGCTGTTTTTT
CDR3: CASSLEQVTFTGELFF

D: NA
J: TRBJ1-5
size: NA
V: TRBV5-1
DNA: TGCGCCAGCAGCCCCGGACAGACTGGCAATCAGCCCCAGCATTTT
CDR3: CASSPGQTGNQPQHF

D: TRBD1
J: TRBJ1-2
size: NA
V: TRBV12-3/TRBV12-4
DNA: TGTGCCAGCAGTTTAAAGGGCCAGGGGGCGGTCTATGGCTACACCTTC
CDR3: CASSLKGQGAVYGYTF

D: NA
J: TRBJ2-7
size: NA
V: TRBV5-1
DNA: TGCGCCAGCAGTCCCAATGGGATGATGAGCTCCTACGAGCAGTACTTC
CDR3: CASSPNGMMSSYEQYF

D: NA
J: TRBJ1-6
size: NA
V: TRBV5-4
DNA: TGTGCCAGCAGCCCACGATTCGACGGGGCGACACCCCTCCACTTT
CDR3: CASSPRFDGATPLHF